This T cell receptor (beta chain) was captured in a study of T cells in Graves' hyperthyroidism and ophthalmopathy. CDR3 size: 14 residues. The V gene's germline CDR1 is SQVTM and CDR2 ANQGSEA. About this clonotype: One end of the junction is discordant with germline, which a read error may explain.

RNA transcripts were the template for amplifying TCR beta CDR3 regions. The primer set for the first-round RT-PCR of the TCR CDR3 was HTBI. TCRdb re-derived calls from the multiplex PCR reads in MiXCR, one entry per CDR3 protein. The sample shows hundreds of thousands of distinct CDR3 sequences, roughly 50% of them seen only once. Source material: peripheral blood or thyroid tissue (not recorded which). This clonotype originated in a woman aged 18-30 years with Graves' hyperthyroidism. This chain connects TRBV29-1 to TRBJ2-7; 10 bases agree with TRBD2. For the CDR3, the DNA is TGCAGCGTTCTCGTACTAGCGGGGACCTACGAGCAGTGCTTC. It translates to CSVLVLAGTYEQCF.